The next 21 T cell receptor beta chains were all read from a single sample in a study of blood T cell repertoires in COVID-19. Measured with immunoSEQ multiplex PCR; TCRdb has only the in-frame clones, and not every one. The table includes hundreds of thousands of clones, roughly nine tenths detected once. Sequenced sample: PBMCs or T cells enriched from blood (not recorded which). The receptors here all came from a woman aged 50 to 65 in a cohort exposed to, infected with or recovered from COVID-19 (not recorded which).

V gene TRBV7-3 combines with J gene TRBJ2-5; no firm D call. The germline V gene encodes CDR1 SGHTA and CDR2 FQGTGA. V shed 1 base and J shed 5 bases, with 8 bases lying between them. The CDR3 totals 13 residues. CDR3 sequence: CASSLSRFETQYF. DNA of the CDR3: TGTGCCAGCAGCTTAAGCCGGTTCGAGACCCAGTACTTC.

J is TRBJ2-2 and V is TRBV5-5, with a tentative D call TRBD2 (5 bases). The CDR3 covers 13 residues. In germline, CDR1 is SGHKS, CDR2 YYEKEE (reference sequence). CDR3 region: CGCSRVHTGELFF. The CDR3 DNA sequence: TGTGGGTGTTCGAGGGTCCACACCGGGGAGCTGTTTTTT.

This chain joins TRBV7-9 and TRBJ2-2, with D hard to call. The CDR3 is made up of 13 amino acids. The germline gives CDR1 SEHNR, CDR2 FQNEAQ (reference sequence). Trimming shortened V by 1 base and J by 4 bases, and 4 bases separated the two germline ends. CDR3 sequence reads: CASSLEATGELFF. CDR3 nucleotides: TGTGCCAGCAGCTTAGAAGCCACCGGGGAGCTGTTTTTT.

This clone was seen only a few times. The J gene is TRBJ2-4, the V gene TRBV4-2, with TRBD1 matching 8 bases. CDR3 length: 18 residues. Germline loops: CDR1 LGHNA, CDR2 YNFKEQ. Trimming removed 0 bases from V and 0 bases from J; junction bases left unmatched: 7. The CDR3 here is CASSQEPGGGLAKNIQYF. In DNA, the CDR3 is TGTGCCAGCAGCCAAGAACCAGGGGGCGGCTTAGCCAAAAACATTCAGTACTTC.

The chain couples TRBV5-1 to TRBJ1-1, with D possibly being TRBD1 (5 bases). The CDR3 consists of 14 residues. CDR1 is SGHRS, CDR2 YFSETQ, per germline. Trimming took off 4 bases at V and 2 bases at J, with 12 bases between the two ends. CDR3 DNA: TGCGCCAGCAGCATAACAACAGGAAACACTGAAGCTTTCTTT. Encoded protein: CASSITTGNTEAFF.

V is TRBV2 and J is TRBJ2-7, with 8 bases aligning to TRBD1. The V segment lost 2 bases and the J segment 5 bases; nucleotides outside the gene matches: 8. The CDR3 covers 15 residues. CDR1 is SNHLY, CDR2 FYNNEI, per germline. CDR3 DNA sequence: TGTGCCAGCAGTGAAAAGACAGGGGATATCCACGAGCAGTACTTC. The encoded protein is CASSEKTGDIHEQYF. The complete variable domain, with remaining parts taken from reference TRBV2 and TRBJ2-7, reads EPEVTQTPSHQVTQMGQEVILRCVPISNHLYFYWYRQILGQKVEFLVSFYNNEISEKSEIFDDQFSVERPDGSNFTLKIRSTKLEDSAMYFCASSEKTGDIHEQYFGPGTRLTVT.

The chain combines TRBV18 with TRBJ1-4; the D gene is possibly TRBD1 (6 bases). Germline V CDR1 and CDR2: KGHSH, LQKENI. The CDR3 spans 17 residues. Trimming left V 0 bases short and J 0 bases short, with 11 bases between. CDR3 DNA sequence: TGTGCCAGCTCACCACCGAATGGACAGACAACTAATGAAAAACTGTTTTTT. Amino acid sequence: CASSPPNGQTTNEKLFF.

This chain uses TRBV6-5 with TRBJ1-3; D is possibly TRBD1 (6 bases). V lost 8 bases and J 2 bases, leaving 16 bases between the germline ends. The CDR3 is made up of 15 amino acids. Germline CDR1 is MNHEY and CDR2 is SVGAGI. The CDR3 DNA sequence: TGTGCCAGCCTAAGGGGGTTCTTTGCTGGAAACACCATATATTTT. Its translation is CASLRGFFAGNTIYF.

The gene calls are TRBV7-2 and TRBJ2-6; D perhaps matches TRBD2 (7 bases). Germline V gene lookup returns CDR1 SGHTA and CDR2 FQGNSA. The CDR3 has 19 amino acids. Trimming removed 5 bases at V and 0 bases at J, with 20 bases between. CDR3 sequence reads: CASSPGGRQVYSGANVLTF. The CDR3 region has the DNA TGTGCCAGCAGCCCCGGGGGGCGGCAGGTGTACTCTGGGGCCAACGTCCTGACTTTC.

To note about this clone: The sample holds other DNA sequences that translate to the same CDR3. The chain couples TRBV2 to TRBJ1-2, with a tentative D call TRBD1 (5 bases). Germline-derived CDR1 and CDR2 are SNHLY and FYNNEI. Trimming left V 10 bases short and J 0 bases short, with 12 bases between. The CDR3 is 13 amino acids. CDR3 sequence: CATKRQPNYGYTF. The CDR3 region has the DNA TGTGCCACCAAACGACAGCCTAACTATGGCTACACCTTC.

This clone occurred once. V and J are TRBV5-4 and TRBJ2-5; 9 positions agree with TRBD2. V was pared by 3 bases and J by 4 bases, with 7 bases of the junction left unmatched. Per the germline V gene, CDR1 is SGHNT and CDR2 is YYREEE (reference sequence). This CDR3 contains 15 residues. CDR3 region: CASSSGLAGGETQYF. The CDR3 DNA sequence: TGTGCCAGCAGCTCGGGACTAGCCGGGGGAGAGACCCAGTACTTC.

This sequence joins TRBV10-1 and TRBJ2-1; 16 bases agree with TRBD2. After removal of 3 bases from V and 7 bases from J, the junction contained 3 bases not matched to a gene. This CDR3 is 16 amino acids long. Germline values: CDR1 WNHNN, CDR2 SYGVQD (reference sequence). CDR3 sequence: CASSDLGLAGGNEQFF. In nucleotides, the CDR3 is TGCGCCAGCAGTGACCTGGGACTAGCGGGGGGGAATGAGCAGTTCTTC.

The chain employs TRBV4-3 and TRBJ1-5; D unresolved. This CDR3 has 13 amino acids. Trimming cost V 0 bases and J 8 bases, with 8 bases left between them. The V gene's germline CDR1 is LGHNA and CDR2 YSLEER. CDR3 DNA sequence: TGCGCCAGCAGCCAAGAGGGGAGGGAGCCCCAGCATTTT. Encoded protein: CASSQEGREPQHF.

The V call is TRBV6-5, the J call TRBJ1-6; maybe TRBD1 (6 bases). Trimming left V 4 bases short and J 2 bases short, with 12 bases between. This CDR3 is built from 16 residues. Per the germline V gene, CDR1 is MNHEY and CDR2 is SVGAGI. This CDR3 reads CASSSEQGPYNSPLHF. For the CDR3, the DNA is TGTGCCAGCAGTTCCGAACAGGGACCCTATAATTCACCCCTCCACTTT.

This clone has a handful of counts. The gene calls are TRBV30 and TRBJ1-5, with a weak D call TRBD1 (5 bases). From germline, CDR1 is GTSNPN and CDR2 SVGIG (reference sequence). The CDR3 extends over 14 amino acids. V lost 0 bases and J lost 3, with 9 bases in between. The chain's CDR3 is CAWSVDSYNQPQHF. The CDR3 DNA reads as TGTGCCTGGAGTGTAGACAGCTACAATCAGCCCCAGCATTTT.

V and J are TRBV19 and TRBJ1-1, with D uncertain. V lost 7 bases, J lost 0 bases, and 9 bases lay in between. Germline assignment: CDR1 LNHDA and CDR2 SQIVND (reference sequence). The CDR3 runs to 13 residues. CDR3 DNA sequence: TGTGCCAGTAACACGGAGGTGAACACTGAAGCTTTCTTT. Its protein product is CASNTEVNTEAFF. Full variable domain (remainder filled in from reference TRBV19 and TRBJ1-1): DGGITQSPKYLFRKEGQNVTLSCEQNLNHDAMYWYRQDPGQGLRLIYYSQIVNDFQKGDIAEGYSVSREKKESFPLTVTSAQKNPTAFYLCASNTEVNTEAFFGQGTRLTVV.

The chain recombines TRBV2 with TRBJ1-2; the D gene is possibly TRBD1 (5 bases). V was clipped by 3 bases and J by 0 bases, with 8 bases between them. This CDR3 is 14 amino acids long. Per the germline V gene, CDR1 is SNHLY and CDR2 is FYNNEI. As DNA, the CDR3 is TGTGCCAGCAGTGATGGGGGGGCTAACTATGGCTACACCTTC. Protein product: CASSDGGANYGYTF.

The chain couples TRBV4-2 to TRBJ2-3; 8 bases fit TRBD1. Germline loops: CDR1 LGHNA, CDR2 YNFKEQ. The CDR3 is 16 amino acids. Trimming removed 4 bases from V and 4 bases from J; junction bases left unmatched: 10. CDR3 nucleotides: TGTGCCAGCAGCCCTTCTGGGGGCAGGGGGCCAGATACGCAGTATTTT. Translated: CASSPSGGRGPDTQYF.

There are a few counts of this clone. This chain joins TRBV19 and TRBJ1-2; 9 nucleotides align to TRBD1. V lost 4 bases and J lost 5; bases outside the gene matches: 5. The CDR3 contains 14 residues. Germline assignment: CDR1 LNHDA and CDR2 SQIVND (reference sequence). Here the CDR3 DNA reads TGTGCCAGTAGTACCTTGACAGGGGGATATGGCTACACCTTC. Its translation: CASSTLTGGYGYTF. Using reference TRBV19 and TRBJ1-2 for the parts outside the CDR3, the full variable domain is DGGITQSPKYLFRKEGQNVTLSCEQNLNHDAMYWYRQDPGQGLRLIYYSQIVNDFQKGDIAEGYSVSREKKESFPLTVTSAQKNPTAFYLCASSTLTGGYGYTFGSGTRLTVV.

The chain recombines TRBV5-1 with TRBJ2-1; no definite D call. V was shortened by 4 bases and J by 4 bases, with 12 bases between the two germline ends. CDR1 and CDR2 (germline): SGHRS, YFSETQ. The CDR3 loop spans 14 amino acids. CDR3 DNA: TGCGCCAGCAGCCTCGTGTCGCGTTACAATGAGCAGTTCTTC. It yields the protein CASSLVSRYNEQFF.

The chain couples TRBV28 to TRBJ1-1; D is unresolved. This CDR3 region has 12 residues. Trimming removed 8 bases from V and 0 bases from J, with 7 bases in between. Per germline, CDR1 MDHEN and CDR2 SYDVKM. CDR3 nucleotides: TGTGCCAGCGGCTCCATGAACACTGAAGCTTTCTTT. It translates to CASGSMNTEAFF. Full variable domain (remainder filled in from reference TRBV28 and TRBJ1-1): DVKVTQSSRYLVKRTGEKVFLECVQDMDHENMFWYRQDPGLGLRLIYFSYDVKMKEKGDIPEGYSVSREKKERFSLILESASTNQTSMYLCASGSMNTEAFFGQGTRLTVV.